What follows describes a single T cell receptor (beta chain). V lost 4 bases to trimming and J lost 1 base; unmatched junction nucleotides: 6. Germline-derived CDR1 and CDR2 are SGHVS and FNYEAQ. The CDR3 is 16 amino acids. This record belongs to a study of shared clonotypes between healthy human individuals. Naive CD8 isolation took CD45RO-negative cells positively selected for CCR7 and excluded terminally differentiated effector memory CD45RA+ cells. Original handling: Filtering differed since immunoSEQ provided only junctions, with no quality scores. The assay was immunoSEQ multiplex PCR, and TCRdb's table has in-frame clones only and misses some. V, J and clone size were drawn from that table, and D and trimming were deduced from the DNA. Here the sample spans a few million clones, just over 90% being singletons.

What was sequenced was naive CD8+ T cells from PBMCs. The V call is TRBV7-6, the J call TRBJ2-3, with 9 bases matching TRBD2. This sequence originates from a man aged 18 to 29 in good health. Some clones in this sample may be carry-over from other donors' samples. The CDR3 bases are TGTGCCAGCAGCTCGCGGACTAGCGCTGGCACAGATACGCAGTATTTT. Protein: CASSSRTSAGTDTQYF. Variable domain in full (rest from reference TRBV7-6 and TRBJ2-3): GAGVSQSPRYKVTKRGQDVALRCDPISGHVSLYWYRQALGQGPEFLTYFNYEAQQDKSGLPNDRFSAERPEGSISTLTIQRTEQRDSAMYRCASSSRTSAGTDTQYFGPGTRLTVL.